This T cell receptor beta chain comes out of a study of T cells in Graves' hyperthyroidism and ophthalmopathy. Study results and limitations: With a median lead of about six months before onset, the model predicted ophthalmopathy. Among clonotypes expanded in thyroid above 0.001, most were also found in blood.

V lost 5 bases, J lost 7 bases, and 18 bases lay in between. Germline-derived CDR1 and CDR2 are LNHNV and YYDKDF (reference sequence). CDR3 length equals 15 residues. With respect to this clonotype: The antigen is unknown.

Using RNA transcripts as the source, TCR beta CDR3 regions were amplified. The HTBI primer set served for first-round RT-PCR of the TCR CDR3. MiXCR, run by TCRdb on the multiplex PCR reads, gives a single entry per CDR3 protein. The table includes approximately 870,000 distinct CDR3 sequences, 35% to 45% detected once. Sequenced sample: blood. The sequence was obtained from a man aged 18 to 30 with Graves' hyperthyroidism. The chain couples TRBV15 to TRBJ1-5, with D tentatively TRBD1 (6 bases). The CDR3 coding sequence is TGTGCCACCAGCGGATGGGGGGGGCCGGGACAGCCCCAGCATTTT. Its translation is CATSGWGGPGQPQHF.